This TCR beta chain was documented in a study of blood T cell repertoires in COVID-19. Germline CDR1 SQVTM, CDR2 ANQGSEA. The length of the CDR3 is 11 residues. V dropped 6 bases and J dropped 2 bases, with 6 bases sitting between them. Sequenced by immunoSEQ multiplex PCR; TCRdb stores in-frame clones only, minus some. The table has approximately 89,000 clones, around 75% seen once; the top ten hold approximately 25%. The sequencing input was peripheral blood. The V call is TRBV29-1, the J call TRBJ2-3, with a weak D call TRBD2 (5 bases). This clonotype originated in a man aged 70 or older with acute or convalescent COVID-19. CDR3 protein: CSVDYTDTQYF. CDR3 bases: TGCAGCGTCGACTACACAGATACGCAGTATTTT.